Each of the 18 T cell receptor beta chains below was sequenced from the same sample in a study of PD-1 blockade in classical Hodgkin lymphoma. TCRdb keeps only in-frame clones here, not all; method: immunoSEQ multiplex PCR. The sample shows under 65,000 clones, more than 80% of them seen only once. Every one of the patients relapsed after autologous stem cell transplantation (brentuximab vedotin exposure was variable). Material: peripheral blood mononuclear cells (PBMCs), obtained at baseline. The origin of the receptors is a human donor with classical Hodgkin lymphoma.

This clone was counted only a few times. The chain has TRBV7-9 and TRBJ1-1; D is possibly TRBD1 (6 bases). The CDR3 contains 14 residues. Trimming took off 5 bases at V and 1 base at J, with 11 bases between the two ends. Germline V gene data show CDR1 as SEHNR and CDR2 as FQNEAQ (reference sequence). The CDR3 DNA is TGTGCCAGCAGCGTGGGACACCCGAACACTGAAGCTTTCTTT. Its translation is CASSVGHPNTEAFF. The entire variable domain, with the rest obtained from reference TRBV7-9 and TRBJ1-1, is as follows: DTGVSQNPRHKITKRGQNVTFRCDPISEHNRLYWYRQTLGQGPEFLTYFQNEAQLEKSRLLSDRFSAERPKGSFSTLEIQRTEQGDSAMYLCASSVGHPNTEAFFGQGTRLTVV.

This chain joins TRBV11-3 and TRBJ2-1; either TRBD1 or TRBD2 may supply D (5 bases each). Germline CDR1 SGHNT, CDR2 YENEEA. This CDR3 is 14 amino acids long. The V and J ends lost 5 bases and 4 bases respectively, with 12 bases between them. CDR3 coding DNA: TGTGCCAGCAGCCCTTATGGGGGATACAATGAGCAGTTCTTC. This encodes CASSPYGGYNEQFF.

The sample holds one count of this clone. The chain uses TRBV29-1 and TRBJ2-1; D might be TRBD1 (5 bases). The V and J ends lost 4 bases and 12 bases respectively, with 10 bases between them. The CDR3 loop spans 10 amino acids. Germline CDR1 reads SQVTM; CDR2 reads ANQGSEA. Here the CDR3 reads CSVVQVGQFF. CDR3 DNA sequence: TGCAGCGTTGTACAGGTCGGGCAGTTCTTC.

This chain joins TRBV6-5 and TRBJ1-2; no reliable D call. This CDR3 is built from 13 residues. V lost 0 bases, J lost 4 bases, and 6 bases lay in between. Germline CDR1 reads MNHEY; CDR2 reads SVGAGI. The CDR3 DNA reads as TGTGCCAGCAGTTACTCGATCGGCTATGGCTACACCTTC. This gives the protein CASSYSIGYGYTF.

The chain recombines TRBV12-5 with TRBJ1-2, with D possibly TRBD1 on 6 matching bases. The CDR3 runs to 12 residues. The V end lost 7 bases, the J end lost 8 bases, and 14 bases lay between the germline ends. Germline CDR1 reads LGHNT; CDR2 reads FRNRAP. This CDR3 reads CASAREGGGYTF. The CDR3 DNA is TGTGCTAGTGCCCGAGAGGGGGGCGGCTACACCTTC. Together with reference TRBV12-5 and TRBJ1-2, the CDR3 gives the full variable domain: DARVTQTPRHKVTEMGQEVTMRCQPILGHNTVFWYRQTMMQGLELLAYFRNRAPLDDSGMPKDRFSAEMPDATLATLKIQPSEPRDSAVYFCASAREGGGYTFGSGTRLTVV.

The chain is built from TRBV18 and TRBJ2-3; 8 nucleotides match TRBD2. The germline V gene has CDR1 KGHSH and CDR2 LQKENI. This CDR3 comprises 16 residues. With 5 bases clipped from V and 2 bases from J, the junction kept 9 bases outside the gene matches. The CDR3 protein is CASSSRTSSYTDTQYF. In DNA, the CDR3 is TGTGCCAGCTCATCCCGGACTAGCAGCTACACAGATACGCAGTATTTT.

This CDR3 is CASLPGKITDTQYF. The CDR3 DNA follows: TGCGCCAGCCTTCCGGGGAAAATCACAGATACGCAGTATTTT. The chain uses TRBV10-2 and TRBJ2-3; weak D call: TRBD2 (5 bases). V lost 8 bases and J lost 2, with 14 bases in between. Germline V gene sequence: CDR1 WSHSY, CDR2 SAAADI. The CDR3 runs to 14 residues.

The chain combines TRBV2 with TRBJ2-2; D is undetermined. The V gene lost 0 bases and the J gene lost 6 bases, with 11 bases spanning the gap. The germline V gene encodes CDR1 SNHLY and CDR2 FYNNEI. This CDR3 is 15 amino acids long. The chain's CDR3 is CASSEALQSSGELFF. DNA of the CDR3: TGTGCCAGCAGTGAAGCGCTTCAGAGTTCCGGGGAGCTGTTTTTT.

The chain joins TRBV5-1 to TRBJ1-1; the D gene is possibly TRBD1 (5 bases). The CDR3 extends over 16 amino acids. Germline CDR1 reads SGHRS; CDR2 reads YFSETQ. Trimming left V 4 bases short and J 0 bases short, with 16 bases between. The CDR3, as DNA: TGCGCCAGCAGCCACGACAGTAAAGCCATGAACACTGAAGCTTTCTTT. Translation: CASSHDSKAMNTEAFF. Based on the CDR3 plus reference TRBV5-1 and TRBJ1-1, the full variable domain is KAGVTQTPRYLIKTRGQQVTLSCSPISGHRSVSWYQQTPGQGLQFLFEYFSETQRNKGNFPGRFSGRQFSNSRSEMNVSTLELGDSALYLCASSHDSKAMNTEAFFGQGTRLTVV.

This chain joins TRBV28 and TRBJ1-5, with D possibly matching TRBD1 (6 bases). CDR1 is MDHEN and CDR2 is SYDVKM in the germline V gene. With 5 bases removed from V and 0 bases from J, the gap between germline ends came to 8 bases. The CDR3 extends over 14 amino acids. CDR3 in DNA: TGTGCCAGCAGTCGGACAGCTAGCAATCAGCCCCAGCATTTT. It specifies CASSRTASNQPQHF.

In this sample, this clone is hyperexpanded (1% or more). This rearrangement joins TRBV2 to TRBJ2-7, with D hard to call. Trimming took 2 bases from V and 6 from J, leaving 8 bases between them. Germline CDR1 SNHLY, CDR2 FYNNEI. This CDR3 is built from 12 residues. CDR3 loop: CASSEWKPEQYF. The CDR3 DNA sequence: TGTGCCAGCAGTGAATGGAAACCCGAGCAGTACTTC.

This clone was seen a single time. This chain joins TRBV18 and TRBJ2-1, with 9 nucleotides matching TRBD1. Trimming at V came to 6 bases and at J to 0 bases, leaving 9 bases not matched to a gene. The CDR3 is 17 residues long. CDR1 is KGHSH and CDR2 is LQKENI in the germline V gene. Here the CDR3 reads CASSRDRVPSSYNEQFF. As DNA, the CDR3 is TGTGCCAGCTCGCGGGACAGGGTACCTAGCTCCTACAATGAGCAGTTCTTC.

The chain uses TRBV5-1 and TRBJ2-1; 8 bases align to TRBD2. CDR1 and CDR2 (germline): SGHRS, YFSETQ. The V segment lost 0 bases and the J segment 5 bases; nucleotides outside the gene matches: 10. The CDR3 is made up of 17 amino acids. CDR3: CASSLDPGGRPDNEQFF. CDR3 DNA sequence: TGCGCCAGCAGCTTGGATCCGGGGGGGCGACCCGACAATGAGCAGTTCTTC.

The V call is TRBV19, the J call TRBJ1-2; 7 nucleotides line up with TRBD1. Germline lookup yields CDR1 LNHDA and CDR2 SQIVND (reference sequence). This CDR3 has 16 amino acids. V shed 0 bases, J shed 4 bases, and the junction held 8 bases outside the gene matches. The CDR3 region is CASSIEPGQLFYGYTF. CDR3 DNA sequence: TGTGCCAGTAGTATAGAACCGGGACAGTTATTCTATGGCTACACCTTC.

The V gene is TRBV10-3, the J gene TRBJ2-5; the match to TRBD2 covers 12 bases. From germline, CDR1 is ENHRY and CDR2 SYGVKD. This CDR3 is built from 15 residues. The V gene end was trimmed by 2 bases and the J gene end by 5 bases; junction bases not matched to a gene: 3. CDR3 DNA sequence: TGTGCCATCAGTGAGACTAGCGGGGGGTTGGAGACCCAGTACTTC. This sequence encodes CAISETSGGLETQYF.

This rearrangement joins TRBV12-5 to TRBJ1-2; a possible D gene is TRBD1 (5 bases). The CDR3 contains 13 residues. V was cut by 2 bases and J by 7 bases, with 11 bases left in between. Germline V gene sequence: CDR1 LGHNT, CDR2 FRNRAP. The CDR3 reads CASGLTRTGGYTF. The DNA of the CDR3 is TGTGCTAGTGGTTTGACCAGAACAGGTGGCTACACCTTC.

This chain links TRBV6-6 with TRBJ2-1, with TRBD1 matching 9 bases. With V trimmed by 0 bases and J by 15 bases, 0 bases remained unmatched. The CDR3 has 11 amino acids. Germline V gene sequence: CDR1 MNHNY, CDR2 SVGAGI (reference sequence). The CDR3 reads CASSYSGQGFF. The CDR3 DNA sequence: TGTGCCAGCAGTTACTCGGGACAGGGGTTCTTC.

The gene calls are TRBV29-1 and TRBJ1-4, with 8 bases identical to TRBD1. The V segment lost 1 base and the J segment 2 bases; nucleotides outside the gene matches: 6. This CDR3 is built from 16 residues. Germline values: CDR1 SQVTM, CDR2 ANQGSEA. The CDR3 bases are TGCAGCGTTGAAGTACGACAGGGGTGGACTAATGAAAAACTGTTTTTT. Its translation is CSVEVRQGWTNEKLFF.